This TCR beta chain was sequenced in a study of regulatory T cells in long-lasting Graves disease. General study results and limits: With persistent disease, TRBV28, TRBJ1-2 and TRBJ2-5 were the favored segments.

V gave up 3 bases and J gave up 7 bases, with 15 bases separating them. This CDR3 comprises 14 residues. Investigators prepared the TCR beta libraries by applying iRepertoire HTBI primers and Arm-PCR of CDR3 regions. Each CDR3 protein gets one entry after TCRdb re-called the multiplex PCR reads with MiXCR. Counted here are roughly 440,000 distinct CDR3 sequences, around 17% occurring once; the ten biggest clones make up around 23%. Regarding time point: newly diagnosed GD, antithyroid drugs for less than 3 months. The TCR library was made from RNA that had been extracted from PBMCs in TRIzol. This clonotype was recorded many times. Its matching antigen is unknown. This sample was shared with a second study, whose subject was T cells in Graves' hyperthyroidism and ophthalmopathy. Per that study: Patients with ophthalmopathy were separated from those with stable hyperthyroidism by a 13 V-J model.

The gene calls are TRBV12-3 or TRBV12-4 and TRBJ2-5, with a tentative D call TRBD2 (6 bases). This TCR derives from a woman between 18 and 29 years old with Graves disease. The starting material was peripheral blood mononuclear cells (PBMCs), obtained at new diagnosis, from a patient treated with antithyroid drugs. Here the CDR3 reads CASSFGTGDWTQYF. In DNA form, the CDR3 reads TGTGCCAGCAGTTTTGGGACTGGAGATTGGACCCAGTACTTC.